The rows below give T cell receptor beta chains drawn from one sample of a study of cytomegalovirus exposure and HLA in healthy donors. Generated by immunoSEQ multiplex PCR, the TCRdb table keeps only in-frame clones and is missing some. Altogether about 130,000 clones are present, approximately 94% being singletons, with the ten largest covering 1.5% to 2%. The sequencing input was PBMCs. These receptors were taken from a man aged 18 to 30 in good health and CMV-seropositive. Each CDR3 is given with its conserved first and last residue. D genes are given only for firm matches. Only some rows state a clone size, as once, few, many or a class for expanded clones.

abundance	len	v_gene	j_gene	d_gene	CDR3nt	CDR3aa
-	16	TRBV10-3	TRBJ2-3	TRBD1	TGTGCCATCACGCCTTTCGGGACAGGGTCCACAGATACGCAGTATTTT	CAITPFGTGSTDTQYF
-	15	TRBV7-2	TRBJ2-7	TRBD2	TGTGCCAGCAGCCCACGGCGGACTAGCGGCTACGAGCAGTACTTC	CASSPRRTSGYEQYF
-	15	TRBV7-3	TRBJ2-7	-	TGTGCCAGCAGCTTAACTAGCGGCGAAGCCTACGAGCAGTACTTC	CASSLTSGEAYEQYF
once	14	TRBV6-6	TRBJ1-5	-	TGTGCCACCGGAGAGAGGGTTGGCAATCAGCCCCAGCATTTT	CATGERVGNQPQHF
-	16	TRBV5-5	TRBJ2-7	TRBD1	TGTGCCAGCAGCTTGTATAATGTAGCAGGGGGCTACGAGCAGTACTTC	CASSLYNVAGGYEQYF
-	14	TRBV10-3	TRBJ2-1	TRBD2	TGTGCCATCAGTGATACTAGCGGGAACAATGAGCAGTTCTTC	CAISDTSGNNEQFF
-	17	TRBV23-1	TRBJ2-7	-	TGCGCCAGCAGTCTTGCGGCGACAGGAAGATCCGACTACGAGCAGTACTTC	CASSLAATGRSDYEQYF
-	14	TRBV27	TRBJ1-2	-	TGTGCCAGCAGCCTCGTAGGTACACAGCATGGCTACACCTTC	CASSLVGTQHGYTF
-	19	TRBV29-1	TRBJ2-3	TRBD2	TGCAGCGTTGAAGAAAGGAGACTAGCGGGATTTCAAGTCACAGATACGCAGTATTTT	CSVEERRLAGFQVTDTQYF
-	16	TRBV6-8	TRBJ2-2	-	TGTGCCAGCAGTCGTCATTATTTGTCGGACACCGGGGAGCTGTTTTTT	CASSRHYLSDTGELFF